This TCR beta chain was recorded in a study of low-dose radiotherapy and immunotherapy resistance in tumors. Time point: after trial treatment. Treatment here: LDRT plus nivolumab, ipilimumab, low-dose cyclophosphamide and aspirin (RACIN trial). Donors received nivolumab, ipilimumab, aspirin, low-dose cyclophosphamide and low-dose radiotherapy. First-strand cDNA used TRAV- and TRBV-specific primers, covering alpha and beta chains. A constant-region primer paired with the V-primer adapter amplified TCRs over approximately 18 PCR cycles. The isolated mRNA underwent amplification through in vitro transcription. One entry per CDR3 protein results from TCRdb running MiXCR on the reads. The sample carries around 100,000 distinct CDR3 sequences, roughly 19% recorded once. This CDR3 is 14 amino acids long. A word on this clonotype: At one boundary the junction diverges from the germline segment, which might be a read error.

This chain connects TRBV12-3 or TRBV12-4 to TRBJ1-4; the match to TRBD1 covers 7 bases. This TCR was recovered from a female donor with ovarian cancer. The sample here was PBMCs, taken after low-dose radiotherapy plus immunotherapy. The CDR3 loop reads CAGSHRGSNVKLFF. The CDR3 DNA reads TGTGCCGGCAGCCACAGGGGTTCTAATGTAAAACTGTTTTTT.